This TCR beta chain was identified in a study of CD4+ T cells in melanoma. General study findings and limits: CD8+ T cell, macrophage and B cell function reportedly correlated with neoantigen-specific CD4+ T cells.

V gave up 5 bases and J gave up 2 bases; unmatched junction bases: 9. Germline V lookup: CDR1 GTSNPN, CDR2 SVGIG (reference sequence). The CDR3 runs to 15 residues. A remark on this clone: The antigen remains undetermined.

Assay: immunoSEQ multiplex PCR; the TCRdb copy retains only in-frame clones and omits some. The sample includes more than 20,000 clones, more than 65% of them seen just once. The chain uses TRBV30 and TRBJ2-3, with 8 bases identical to TRBD2. The receptor comes from a human donor with melanoma. The material sequenced was cells from a culture (not recorded whether cultured in vitro). Here the CDR3 reads CAWAGGLVLTDTQYF. For the CDR3, the DNA is TGTGCCTGGGCGGGGGGCCTAGTTCTCACAGATACGCAGTATTTT.